This passage covers 19 T cell receptor beta chains from one sample sequenced in a study of neurological immune-mediated disorders. TCRdb re-called the 5' RACE reads with MiXCR, one entry per CDR3 protein. This sample has 36,000 or so distinct CDR3 sequences, with about a tenth found just once. Sequencing was done on a sample of PBMCs. These receptor sequences come from a woman in her twenties or thirties with HTLV-1-associated myelopathy (HAM/TSP).

The table lists this clonotype with many counts. The V call is TRBV29-1, the J call TRBJ1-2, with no clear D. V was trimmed by 4 bases and J by 8 bases, leaving 5 bases between them. Germline V gene lookup returns CDR1 SQVTM and CDR2 ANQGSEA. This CDR3 comprises 9 residues. The CDR3 spells CSVAIGYTF. The CDR3 DNA reads as TGCAGCGTTGCTATCGGCTACACCTTC.

This clonotype occurred many times. The V gene is TRBV5-1, the J gene TRBJ2-7; 11 bases map to TRBD1. The length of the CDR3 is 14 residues. V was clipped by 3 bases and J by 2 bases; unmatched bases: 1. The germline V gene encodes CDR1 SGHRS and CDR2 YFSETQ. CDR3 coding DNA: TGCGCCAGCAGCTCGGGACAGGGGGCCTACGAGCAGTACTTC. Its translation is CASSSGQGAYEQYF.

By sample share, this clonotype is medium-sized. The V gene is TRBV5-1, the J gene TRBJ1-2; D call uncertain. The CDR3 covers 13 residues. Trimming shortened V by 3 bases and J by 4 bases, and 10 bases separated the two germline ends. Per germline, CDR1 SGHRS and CDR2 YFSETQ. CDR3 DNA: TGCGCCAGCAGCTCAACTGTGGGCTATGGCTACACCTTC. Translated, it gives CASSSTVGYGYTF.

This clonotype was seen repeatedly, ten times or more. The V gene is TRBV20-1, the J gene TRBJ1-4; 7 nucleotides align to TRBD1. V shed 4 bases and J 8 bases; nucleotides not matched to a gene: 7. Germline V gives CDR1 DFQATT, CDR2 SNEGSKA (reference sequence). The CDR3 is made up of 13 amino acids. CDR3 DNA: TGCAGTGCTATACGACAGGGCGGGGAAAAACTGTTTTTT. It is translated as CSAIRQGGEKLFF.

Ten or more counts support this clonotype. The gene calls are TRBV2 and TRBJ1-1; D is undetermined. Germline V gives CDR1 SNHLY, CDR2 FYNNEI. This CDR3 region has 13 residues. Trimming took 3 bases from V and 3 from J, leaving 8 bases between them. In nucleotides, the CDR3 is TGTGCCAGCAGTGACAGAGCTCACACTGAAGCTTTCTTT. As protein: CASSDRAHTEAFF.

This chain connects TRBV5-5 to TRBJ2-7; 7 nucleotides line up with TRBD1. The length of the CDR3 is 14 residues. CDR1 SGHKS and CDR2 YYEKEE come from the germline V gene (reference sequence). After removal of 5 bases from V and 4 bases from J, the junction contained 9 bases not matched to a gene. The CDR3 here is CASRSGQENYEQYF. CDR3 DNA: TGTGCCAGCAGGTCTGGACAGGAGAATTACGAGCAGTACTTC.

This clonotype was detected ten times or more. The genes are TRBV5-1 and TRBJ1-2, with D perhaps TRBD1 (6 bases). The CDR3 has 13 residues. Germline CDR1 reads SGHRS; CDR2 reads YFSETQ. Trimming shortened V by 0 bases and J by 8 bases, and 11 bases separated the two germline ends. The CDR3 coding sequence is TGCGCCAGCAGCTTGGAGGCAGGGGTCGGCTACACCTTC. It codes for CASSLEAGVGYTF.

Many counts were recorded for this clonotype. The J gene is TRBJ1-1, the V gene TRBV12-3 or TRBV12-4, with no clear D. The CDR3 length is 15 residues. Trimming cost V 6 bases and J 7 bases, with 21 bases left between them. CDR3 region: CASRIYGRDIFEAFF. The CDR3 nucleotides read TGTGCCAGCAGGATATACGGTAGGGATATTTTTGAAGCTTTCTTT.

V is TRBV12-3 or TRBV12-4 and J is TRBJ1-1, with D perhaps TRBD1 (5 bases). This CDR3 is 15 amino acids long. V was pared by 1 base and J by 9 bases, with 18 bases between. DNA for the CDR3: TGTGCCAGCAGTTTAGACCCAAGGGGAGGAACTAAAGCTTTCTTT. It yields the protein CASSLDPRGGTKAFF.

This clonotype was recorded at least ten times. The chain recombines TRBV12-3 or TRBV12-4 with TRBJ1-1; 7 bases are a match to TRBD1. This CDR3 comprises 16 residues. With 2 bases clipped from V and 5 bases from J, the junction kept 11 bases outside the gene matches. Here the CDR3 DNA reads TGTGCCAGCAGTTTAATGACAGGGTTTGCCGCTACTGAAGCTTTCTTT. Its translation: CASSLMTGFAATEAFF.

This clonotype was recorded at least ten times. The chain carries TRBV12-3 or TRBV12-4 and TRBJ2-2; 11 bases map to TRBD2. The CDR3 length is 19 residues. V dropped 2 bases and J dropped 7; count of bases not matched to a gene: 15. The CDR3 spells CASSLTSGGPFSGNGELFF. The CDR3 DNA sequence: TGTGCCAGCAGTTTAACTAGCGGGGGCCCCTTCAGTGGGAACGGGGAGCTGTTTTTT.

This clonotype has a count of ten or more. The rearrangement uses TRBV6-4 and TRBJ2-3; TRBD2 aligns across 9 bases. Germline CDR1 is MRHNA and CDR2 is SNTAGT. V lost 5 bases and J lost 2; bases outside the gene matches: 5. The CDR3 is 15 amino acids. The CDR3 DNA follows: TGTGCCAGCAGTTTTAGCGGGGGTTCCACAGATACGCAGTATTTT. Amino acid sequence: CASSFSGGSTDTQYF.

This clonotype was recorded many times. The chain links TRBV7-2 to TRBJ2-3; D uncertain. V lost 1 base, J lost 2 bases, and 13 bases lay in between. This CDR3 is 16 amino acids long. Germline CDR1 is SGHTA and CDR2 is FQGNSA. The CDR3 sequence is CASSLVTRSPTDTQYF. CDR3 nucleotide sequence: TGTGCCAGCAGCTTAGTAACCCGCTCCCCCACAGATACGCAGTATTTT.

With respect to this clonotype: Relative to the germline gene, one junction end is altered; a read error may explain this. The V and J genes are TRBV11-2 and TRBJ2-2; TRBD2 is a possible D gene (5 bases). From germline, CDR1 is SGHAT and CDR2 FQNNGV. The CDR3 loop spans 13 amino acids. The CDR3 here is CASIAKFTGEPFF. Written as DNA, the CDR3 is TGTGCCAGCATTGCCAAATTCACCGGGGAGCCGTTTTTT. The full variable domain, completed using reference TRBV11-2 and TRBJ2-2, is EAGVAQSPRYKIIEKRQSVAFWCNPISGHATLYWYQQILGQGPKLLIQFQNNGVVDDSQLPKDRFSAERLKGVDSTLKIQPAKLEDSAVYLCASIAKFTGEPFFGEGSRLTVL.

This clonotype was counted at least ten times. In nucleotides, the CDR3 is TGCAGTGCTGTACAGGGAGTCGGGGCCATATATTTT. This codes for CSAVQGVGAIYF. This chain connects TRBV20-1 to TRBJ1-3, with TRBD1 as a possible D gene (6 bases). CDR3 length: 12 amino acids. Germline V lookup: CDR1 DFQATT, CDR2 SNEGSKA (reference sequence). The germline V and J ends were trimmed by 5 bases and 11 bases, with 16 bases remaining between them.

With regard to this clonotype: A much more abundant neighbour one base away suggests this may be a read error. The chain is built from TRBV18 and TRBJ1-5; D is unclear. The CDR3 totals 15 residues. The germline CDR1 and CDR2 sequences are KGHSH and LQKENI. The CDR3 sequence: CASSPQGGKNQPQNF. The CDR3 region has the DNA TGTGCCAGCTCACCACAGGGTGGCAAGAATCAGCCCCAGAATTTT.

This clonotype was observed at least ten times. The V gene is TRBV5-1, the J gene TRBJ2-5; D remains ambiguous. Germline loops: CDR1 SGHRS, CDR2 YFSETQ. Trimming shortened V by 8 bases and J by 2 bases, and 10 bases separated the two germline ends. The CDR3 is made up of 12 amino acids. The CDR3 spells CASQAQQETQYF. DNA of the CDR3: TGCGCCAGTCAGGCCCAGCAAGAGACCCAGTACTTC.

The table lists this clonotype with many counts. The chain joins TRBV5-1 to TRBJ2-4; the D is unclear. V was clipped by 2 bases and J by 8 bases, with 14 bases between them. The CDR3 length is 14 residues. Germline loops: CDR1 SGHRS, CDR2 YFSETQ. In nucleotides, the CDR3 is TGCGCCAGCAGCTTTAATGGGCTGGCTGACATTCAGTACTTC. Translation gives CASSFNGLADIQYF.

The sample holds many counts of this clonotype. The chain is built from TRBV20-1 and TRBJ2-7, with TRBD2 matching 7 bases. Germline values: CDR1 DFQATT, CDR2 SNEGSKA (reference sequence). The CDR3 extends over 14 amino acids. The trim removed 3 bases at V and 6 bases at J, leaving 11 bases unmatched. This CDR3 reads CSARLGGGKSEQYF. The CDR3 region has the DNA TGCAGTGCTAGGTTGGGCGGGGGAAAATCCGAGCAGTACTTC.